The entry below gives a single T cell receptor (beta chain) sequence along with its context. Its matching antigen is unknown. This entry is derived from a study of cytomegalovirus exposure and HLA in healthy donors. Findings and limits, study-wide: A few V segments could not be told apart, such as TRBV6-2 and TRBV6-3, and were left out.

Vbeta (60) and Jbeta (13) primers were used in the PCR. The data were produced by immunoSEQ multiplex PCR, yet TCRdb's version contains in-frame clones alone and is incomplete. The table has about 120,000 clones, around 80% seen once; the top ten hold approximately 8.8%. The V end was cut by 1 base, the J end by 7 bases, with 4 bases between. The CDR3 has 11 residues. CDR1 is GTSNPN and CDR2 is SVGIG in the germline V gene (reference sequence). The chain uses TRBV30 and TRBJ2-2; D gene ambiguous. This clonotype originated in a female donor in good health and CMV-seropositive. The sequenced sample was PBMCs. In DNA, the CDR3 is TGTGCCTGGAGTGAGAGCGGGGAGCTGTTTTTT. This sequence encodes CAWSESGELFF.